This TCR beta chain was sequenced in a study of cytomegalovirus exposure and HLA in healthy donors. The PCR made use of 60 Vbeta and 13 Jbeta primers. The table came from immunoSEQ multiplex PCR; TCRdb's copy has only in-frame clones and leaves some out. The sample lists about 130,000 clones; approximately 81% were seen once. CDR1 is SQVTM, CDR2 ANQGSEA, per germline. The ends were cut back, 4 bases at V and 4 bases at J, with 10 bases in the middle. CDR3 length equals 12 residues. Points from the study as a whole: It was shown in a later analysis that HLA-associated TCR beta chains were more clonally expanded than other, equally common chains.

In regard to this clone: As yet, its antigen is unknown.

Sequenced: PBMCs. The TCR originated in a man aged 18 to 30 in good health and CMV-seropositive. The V and J genes are TRBV29-1 and TRBJ1-2, with D perhaps TRBD1 (5 bases). DNA of the CDR3: TGCAGCGTTGCCAGGGAGGGCTATGGCTACACCTTC. Its translation is CSVAREGYGYTF.